This T cell receptor (beta chain) comes out of a study of memory CD4+ T cells and cytomegalovirus serostatus. Sequencing was performed with immunoSEQ multiplex PCR; in TCRdb, only in-frame clones are kept and a portion is missing. The sample includes around 60,000 clones, roughly four fifths of them seen just once. This clone was recorded many times. Germline-derived CDR1 and CDR2 are WNHNN and SYGVQD (reference sequence). The CDR3 is made up of 15 amino acids. Losses at the gene ends were 3 bases for V and 5 bases for J; bases not matched to a gene: 6. The sort gate was single viable CD3+CD4+CD8-CD45RO+ cells for memory CD4+ T cells.

The sample was memory CD4+ T cells from blood. The rearrangement uses TRBV10-1 and TRBJ1-4; 7 bases map to TRBD1. The TCR comes from an adult in good health and CMV-seronegative. The CDR3 DNA follows: TGCGCCAGCAGTGAACGGACAGGCGCCAATGAAAAACTGTTTTTT. This codes for CASSERTGANEKLFF.